The T cell receptor beta chain described here comes from a study of identical twins. Study-wide results and limits: Whereas memory repertoires showed no such difference, abundant cord blood beta clonotypes carried fewer insertions. Researchers reported excess low generation probability among twin-shared out-of-frame alpha sequences. Models, which agreed with sharing between unrelated individuals, nonetheless underestimated the out-of-frame TCR alpha sharing seen in monozygotic twins. Beta out-of-frame twin sharing showed a weaker excess.

CDR1 ENHRY and CDR2 SYGVKD come from the germline V gene. Trimming took off 3 bases at V and 4 bases at J, with 3 bases between the two ends. This CDR3 has 11 amino acids. Remarks on this clonotype: The antigen remains unidentified.

Using its own MiXCR run on the 5' RACE reads, TCRdb lists one record per CDR3 protein. The sample has 1.5 million to 2 million distinct CDR3 sequences; roughly 35% are singletons. The sequence was obtained from a newborn girl in good health. The rearrangement joins TRBV10-3 to TRBJ1-2; D is unclear. The source material was cord blood. The DNA of the CDR3 is TGTGCCATCAGTGACCTCTATGGCTACACCTTC. Amino acid sequence: CAISDLYGYTF.